The 3 T cell receptor beta chains below were found in one sample sequenced in a study of CD8 T cells in Susac syndrome. With random hexamers, reverse transcription was performed on roughly 0.5 to 1 ug of RNA. Each CDR3 protein is one row after TCRdb ran MiXCR on the immunoSEQ multiplex PCR reads. The sample contains 130,000 to 150,000 distinct CDR3 sequences, approximately 93% of which appear only once. The source material was CD8+ T cells from PBMCs. The origin of the receptors is a human donor in good health.

V is TRBV7-2 and J is TRBJ2-7; 11 bases agree with TRBD2. This CDR3 region has 15 residues. V was clipped by 1 base and J by 2 bases; unmatched bases: 1. Germline V gene lookup returns CDR1 SGHTA and CDR2 FQGNSA. CDR3 residues: CASSLGLAGTYEQYF. CDR3 DNA sequence: TGTGCCAGCAGCTTAGGACTAGCGGGAACCTACGAGCAGTACTTC.

The rearrangement links TRBV29-1 to TRBJ2-2; D is perhaps TRBD2 (6 bases). Germline V gene data show CDR1 as SQVTM and CDR2 as ANQGSEA. V was shortened by 3 bases and J by 5 bases, with 7 bases between the two germline ends. CDR3 length equals 12 residues. This chain's CDR3 is CSVELATGELFF. The CDR3 bases are TGCAGCGTTGAGCTAGCGACCGGGGAGCTGTTTTTT.

J is TRBJ1-2 and V is TRBV6-5; D unclear. This CDR3 region has 13 residues. Germline loops: CDR1 MNHEY, CDR2 SVGAGI. Trimming removed 2 bases at V and 4 bases at J, with 8 bases between. CDR3 nucleotides: TGTGCCAGCAGTTACGAGGGTAGCTATGGCTACACCTTC. It is translated as CASSYEGSYGYTF.